The following is a T cell receptor (beta chain) sequence with its context. The same CDR3 arises from other DNA sequences in this sample as well. Trimming shortened V by 5 bases and J by 2 bases, and 9 bases separated the two germline ends. The CDR3 has 13 amino acids. This record belongs to a study of blood T cell repertoires in COVID-19. About the study: The United States, Italy and Spain provided the acute and convalescent COVID-19 samples.

Only in-frame clones appear in the TCRdb table, and some are missing; sequencing was by immunoSEQ multiplex PCR. The sample lists about 200,000 clones; just over 85% were seen once. Sequencing was carried out using peripheral blood. The TCR was taken from a man between 45 and 60 years old with acute or convalescent COVID-19. This rearrangement joins TRBV12-3 or TRBV12-4 to TRBJ1-2; a possible D gene is TRBD1 (6 bases). For the CDR3, the DNA is TGTGCCAGCAGTGTAGGACAGAACTATGGCTACACCTTC. This encodes CASSVGQNYGYTF.